This TCR beta chain was obtained from a study of response to subunit inactivated influenza vaccine. Points from the study as a whole: Few new T cells, the authors suggested, are recruited by each seasonal influenza vaccination.

One entry per CDR3 protein, called by TCRdb with MiXCR from the RT-PCR reads. Here the sample spans around 580,000 distinct CDR3 sequences, approximately 12% being singletons. V shed 5 bases and J shed 7 bases, with 12 bases lying between them. CDR3 length: 13 amino acids. Germline-derived CDR1 and CDR2 are SGHTA and FQGNSA. This clonotype has ten or more counts. Its target is not known. The clonotype was recovered from a man in his forties or fifties who received an inactivated influenza vaccine. The material sequenced was PBMCs from blood, taken on the day of vaccination. The J gene is TRBJ2-4, the V gene TRBV7-2; D is perhaps TRBD1 or TRBD2 (5 bases each). The CDR3 DNA is TGTGCCAGCAGCCCAGGGACGGCGAACATTCAGTACTTC. Protein: CASSPGTANIQYF. The complete variable domain, with remaining parts taken from reference TRBV7-2 and TRBJ2-4, reads GAGVSQSPSNKVTEKGKDVELRCDPISGHTALYWYRQSLGQGLEFLIYFQGNSAPDKSGLPSDRFSAERTGGSVSTLTIQRTQQEDSAVYLCASSPGTANIQYFGAGTRLSVL.